These 26 T cell receptor beta chains came from one sample sequenced in a study of blood T cell repertoires in COVID-19. Some clones are missing from TCRdb's copy, which holds only in-frame ones; the method was immunoSEQ multiplex PCR. Found here are about 210,000 clones, over 60% of them singletons; the top ten hold under 8.5%. Sequencing was carried out using peripheral blood. The receptors originated from a woman aged 70-85 years with acute or convalescent COVID-19.

This chain uses TRBV9 with TRBJ2-7; 12 bases fit TRBD2. CDR3 length: 15 amino acids. Looked up from germline, CDR1 is SGDLS and CDR2 is YYNGEE. V was clipped by 4 bases and J by 2 bases; unmatched bases: 4. CDR3 coding DNA: TGTGCCAGCAGCCCTAGCGGGGGGGCCGCCTACGAGCAGTACTTC. Translating it yields CASSPSGGAAYEQYF. The full variable domain, rest sourced from reference TRBV9 and TRBJ2-7, is DSGVTQTPKHLITATGQRVTLRCSPRSGDLSVYWYQQSLDQGLQFLIQYYNGEERAKGNILERFSAQQFPDLHSELNLSSLELGDSALYFCASSPSGGAAYEQYFGPGTRLTVT.

This chain joins TRBV5-5 and TRBJ1-4, with D perhaps matching TRBD1 (5 bases). Between the trimmed V and J ends, which lost 0 bases and 10 bases, there was a span of 10 bases. CDR3 length: 13 amino acids. The germline V gene encodes CDR1 SGHKS and CDR2 YYEKEE (reference sequence). CDR3 sequence: CASSLADIGKLFF. Here the CDR3 DNA reads TGTGCCAGCAGCTTGGCGGACATTGGAAAACTGTTTTTT.

Only one count was recorded for this clone. The gene calls are TRBV5-1 and TRBJ2-2; 12 bases are shared with TRBD2. The CDR3 is made up of 16 amino acids. Germline V gene sequence: CDR1 SGHRS, CDR2 YFSETQ. The ends lost 4 bases at V and 4 bases at J; junction bases unmatched: 5. The CDR3 DNA is TGCGCCAGCAGCGAACTAGCGGGGGGTAGCACCGGGGAGCTGTTTTTT. Translation: CASSELAGGSTGELFF.

The chain links TRBV29-1 to TRBJ2-1; 7 nucleotides align to TRBD1. Germline values: CDR1 SQVTM, CDR2 ANQGSEA. This CDR3 contains 12 residues. With 7 bases clipped from V and 2 bases from J, the junction kept 2 bases outside the gene matches. The CDR3 nucleotides are TGCAGCGCCGGGACAGCCTACAATGAGCAGTTCTTC. The encoded protein is CSAGTAYNEQFF.

The V gene is TRBV24-1, the J gene TRBJ2-2; 7 bases agree with TRBD1. The V and J ends lost 5 bases and 1 base, in that order; junction bases with no gene match: 3. The length of the CDR3 is 15 residues. CDR1 and CDR2 (germline): KGHDR, SFDVKD. CDR3 region: CATSGRTGNTGELFF. The CDR3 coding sequence is TGTGCCACCAGTGGAAGGACAGGGAACACCGGGGAGCTGTTTTTT.

This clone was detected only once. The chain has TRBV5-1 and TRBJ1-1; tentative D call: TRBD1 (6 bases). The CDR3 is 13 residues long. Per the germline V gene, CDR1 is SGHRS and CDR2 is YFSETQ. The V end lost 0 bases, the J end lost 5 bases, and 8 bases lay between the germline ends. The DNA for the CDR3 is TGCGCCAGCAGCTTGGGACAGGAGACTGAAGCTTTCTTT. This gives the protein CASSLGQETEAFF.

V is TRBV7-9 and J is TRBJ2-7; 8 nucleotides match TRBD2. CDR1 and CDR2 from the germline V gene are SEHNR and FQNEAQ (reference sequence). J gave up 6 bases and V 5 bases, and 18 bases lay outside the gene matches. The CDR3 has 17 residues. The CDR3 spells CASSPTWGSGVSSEQYF. CDR3 coding DNA: TGTGCCAGCAGCCCTACCTGGGGTAGCGGGGTGTCATCCGAGCAGTACTTC.

This sequence joins TRBV2 and TRBJ2-5; tentatively, D is TRBD2 (5 bases). This CDR3 has 13 amino acids. Trimming took 7 bases from V and 1 from J, leaving 10 bases between them. Germline lookup yields CDR1 SNHLY and CDR2 FYNNEI. The CDR3 DNA reads TGTGCCAGCACAAGCGGATCCCAAGAGACCCAGTACTTC. As protein: CASTSGSQETQYF.

The gene calls are TRBV7-8 and TRBJ2-5, with TRBD1 matching over 10 bases. The J segment lost 5 bases and the V segment lost 5 bases, leaving 5 bases of the junction unmatched. From germline, CDR1 is SGHVS and CDR2 FQNEAQ. This CDR3 spans 14 amino acids. In nucleotides, the CDR3 is TGTGCCAGCAGCACCTGGACAGGGGGGGAGACCCAGTACTTC. Its translation is CASSTWTGGETQYF.

V is TRBV3-1 (or the pseudogene TRBV3-2) and J is TRBJ1-2; 8 bases align to TRBD1. The CDR3 extends over 16 amino acids. Germline trimming cut 2 bases from V and 7 bases from J; bases unmatched to any gene: 12. Germline V gene sequence: CDR1 LGHDT, CDR2 YNNKEL (reference sequence). The CDR3 DNA reads as TGTGCCAGCAGCCAATATGAGAACAGGGGGGTTCGTGGCTACACCTTC. Protein: CASSQYENRGVRGYTF.

The CDR3 DNA follows: TGCAGCGTTGAGACAGGGCCCGGGACTGAAGCTTTCTTT. Protein sequence: CSVETGPGTEAFF. This chain joins TRBV29-1 and TRBJ1-1; 7 bases line up with TRBD1. CDR3 length: 13 residues. In germline, CDR1 is SQVTM, CDR2 ANQGSEA. Trimming cost V 3 bases and J 5 bases; bases outside gene matches: 6. Using reference TRBV29-1 and TRBJ1-1 for the parts outside the CDR3, the full variable domain is SAVISQKPSRDICQRGTSLTIQCQVDSQVTMMFWYRQQPGQSLTLIATANQGSEATYESGFVIDKFPISRPNLTFSTLTVSNMSPEDSSIYLCSVETGPGTEAFFGQGTRLTVV.

J is TRBJ2-3 and V is TRBV7-2; D uncertain. The V end was cut by 5 bases, the J end by 0 bases, with 12 bases between. The length of the CDR3 is 15 residues. CDR1 is SGHTA and CDR2 is FQGNSA in the germline V gene. The CDR3 DNA reads as TGTGCCAGCAGCATTGAGCTAGTAAGCACAGATACGCAGTATTTT. It translates to CASSIELVSTDTQYF.

The chain has TRBV6-6 and TRBJ2-3; TRBD2 might be the D (5 bases). V lost 7 bases and J 6 bases, leaving 11 bases between the germline ends. This CDR3 has 12 residues. Germline CDR1 is MNHNY and CDR2 is SVGAGI (reference sequence). CDR3 region: CASKGGGDTQYF. The CDR3 nucleotides read TGTGCCAGCAAAGGTGGCGGGGATACGCAGTATTTT.

J is TRBJ2-5 and V is TRBV7-8; tentatively, D is TRBD2 (5 bases). Trimming removed 4 bases at V and 4 bases at J, with 13 bases between. The CDR3 covers 14 residues. CDR1 is SGHVS and CDR2 is FQNEAQ in the germline V gene. The CDR3 here is CASSYGGFGETQYF. The CDR3 DNA reads TGTGCCAGCAGCTATGGAGGTTTCGGAGAGACCCAGTACTTC.

The chain employs TRBV5-1 and TRBJ1-6, with TRBD1 identical over 8 bases. From germline, CDR1 is SGHRS and CDR2 YFSETQ. CDR3 length: 13 amino acids. V was pared by 6 bases and J by 8 bases, with 4 bases of the junction left unmatched. In DNA form, the CDR3 reads TGCGCCAGCACTACAGGGGGGGATTCACCCCTCCACTTT. It encodes CASTTGGDSPLHF.

The chain combines TRBV18 with TRBJ2-4; D possibly corresponds to TRBD2 (5 bases). The CDR3 runs to 16 residues. Germline V gene sequence: CDR1 KGHSH, CDR2 LQKENI. Trimming took 2 bases from V and 8 from J, leaving 19 bases between them. The CDR3 spells CASSPFSRQNGDIQYF. CDR3 nucleotides: TGTGCCAGCTCACCATTTTCACGCCAAAACGGGGACATTCAGTACTTC.

This clone was observed at least ten times. CDR3 protein: CASSFSRPYRNEQFF. The CDR3 DNA reads TGTGCCAGCAGCTTTAGCCGGCCTTATCGAAATGAGCAGTTCTTC. This rearrangement joins TRBV7-2 to TRBJ2-1; no clear D gene. The CDR3 has 15 amino acids. V lost 3 bases, J lost 7 bases, and 16 bases lay in between. The germline gives CDR1 SGHTA, CDR2 FQGNSA.

The chain carries TRBV18 and TRBJ1-1; 7 nucleotides align to TRBD1. CDR1 KGHSH and CDR2 LQKENI come from the germline V gene. The J segment lost 6 bases and the V segment lost 2 bases, leaving 9 bases of the junction unmatched. The CDR3 extends over 15 amino acids. CDR3 region: CASSPDDRVVSEAFF. The CDR3 DNA reads TGTGCCAGCTCACCAGACGACAGGGTTGTTTCTGAAGCTTTCTTT.

The chain employs TRBV7-9 and TRBJ2-1; TRBD2 is a possible D gene (5 bases). The CDR3 totals 13 residues. V dropped 2 bases and J dropped 11 bases, with 13 bases sitting between them. The germline V gene has CDR1 SEHNR and CDR2 FQNEAQ (reference sequence). The CDR3 protein is CASSLRAEQQQFF. DNA of the CDR3: TGTGCCAGCAGCTTACGAGCGGAGCAACAGCAGTTCTTC.

V is TRBV11-2 and J is TRBJ2-2, with a tentative D call TRBD1 (8 bases). V was clipped by 5 bases and J by 6 bases, with 25 bases between them. The CDR3 spans 18 residues. Germline CDR1 SGHAT, CDR2 FQNNGV. CDR3 sequence: CASSPRRAGQGGSGELFF. In nucleotides, the CDR3 is TGTGCCAGCAGCCCCCGGCGGGCCGGACAGGGAGGGTCCGGGGAGCTGTTTTTT.

The rearrangement uses TRBV7-9 and TRBJ2-5; TRBD1 aligns across 9 bases. Trimming removed 6 bases from V and 5 bases from J; junction bases left unmatched: 7. CDR1 is SEHNR and CDR2 is FQNEAQ in the germline V gene (reference sequence). This CDR3 contains 14 residues. The CDR3, as DNA: TGTGCCAGCAGTTCGACAGGGGGACCTGAGACCCAGTACTTC. This sequence encodes CASSSTGGPETQYF.

Details on this clone: The same CDR3 arises from other DNA sequences in this sample as well. V gene TRBV18 combines with J gene TRBJ1-2; 7 nucleotides line up with TRBD1. CDR3 length equals 13 residues. The V segment lost 5 bases and the J segment 3 bases; nucleotides outside the gene matches: 3. The germline V gene encodes CDR1 KGHSH and CDR2 LQKENI. The CDR3 loop reads CASSRQGDYGYTF. The CDR3, as DNA: TGTGCCAGCTCAAGACAGGGTGACTATGGCTACACCTTC.

Only a few counts were recorded for this clone. The chain combines TRBV10-3 with TRBJ1-2, with D unresolved. The CDR3 has 15 amino acids. CDR1 is ENHRY, CDR2 SYGVKD, per germline. V was clipped by 0 bases and J by 1 base, with 9 bases between them. CDR3 DNA sequence: TGTGCCATCAGTGAGTCCTTAGCTATTAACTATGGCTACACCTTC. This codes for CAISESLAINYGYTF.

This clone was recorded at least ten times. The chain employs TRBV5-8 and TRBJ2-3, with D possibly TRBD1 on 6 matching bases. V was clipped by 4 bases and J by 2 bases, with 11 bases between them. Looked up from germline, CDR1 is SGHTS and CDR2 is YDEGEE. The CDR3 extends over 14 amino acids. The CDR3 nucleotides are TGTGCCAGCAGCCCCGGACAGCCCACAGATACGCAGTATTTT. The encoded protein is CASSPGQPTDTQYF. Filled out from reference TRBV5-8 and TRBJ2-3, the complete variable domain reads EAGVTQSPTHLIKTRGQQATLRCSPISGHTSVYWYQQALGLGLQFLLWYDEGEERNRGNFPPRFSGRQFPNYSSELNVNALELEDSALYLCASSPGQPTDTQYFGPGTRLTVL.

The chain is built from TRBV24-1 and TRBJ2-3; maybe TRBD2 (5 bases). CDR1 and CDR2 from the germline V gene are KGHDR and SFDVKD. V was cut by 1 base and J by 0 bases, with 10 bases left in between. The CDR3 is 16 amino acids. The CDR3 DNA reads as TGTGCCACCAGTGATTTATTGGGAGCTAGCACAGATACGCAGTATTTT. Its protein is CATSDLLGASTDTQYF.

The rearrangement joins TRBV10-2 to TRBJ2-7; D might be TRBD2 (5 bases). The V and J ends lost 7 bases and 7 bases respectively, with 14 bases between them. The germline gives CDR1 WSHSY, CDR2 SAAADI. The CDR3 is made up of 12 amino acids. The CDR3 region is CASKRPVEEQYF. CDR3 nucleotide sequence: TGCGCCAGCAAGCGGCCGGTTGAAGAGCAGTACTTC.